Presented here are 14 T cell receptor beta chains from one specimen sequenced in a study of PD-L1 blockade in urothelial cancer. Profiled with immunoSEQ multiplex PCR; TCRdb holds only in-frame clones, not every one. The sample lists roughly 53,000 clones; around 90% were seen once. Time point specified: pretreatment peripheral blood. The specimen was PBMCs, collected around atezolizumab (anti-PD-L1) treatment. The receptors stem from a woman aged 55-70 years with urothelial cancer.

J is TRBJ2-1 and V is TRBV6-5; 13 nucleotides align to TRBD2. Germline loops: CDR1 MNHEY, CDR2 SVGAGI. With V trimmed by 1 base and J by 6 bases, 3 bases remained unmatched. The CDR3 has 16 amino acids. The CDR3 DNA reads TGTGCCAGCAGTTACTTAACTAGCGGGGGGGCCAATGAGCAGTTCTTC. The encoded protein is CASSYLTSGGANEQFF.

The chain is built from TRBV15 and TRBJ1-4; 8 positions agree with TRBD1. The CDR3 consists of 15 residues. Germline CDR1 and CDR2: LNHNV and YYDKDF (reference sequence). Trimming took 5 bases from V and 2 from J; bases not matched to a gene: 4. The CDR3 DNA follows: TGTGCCACCAGCCGACAGGGGTGGACTAATGAAAAACTGTTTTTT. Its protein is CATSRQGWTNEKLFF.

The rearrangement joins TRBV5-6 to TRBJ1-2, with D maybe TRBD1 (6 bases). Trimming removed 7 bases from V and 0 bases from J, with 13 bases in between. The CDR3 is 14 residues long. CDR1 and CDR2 from the germline V gene are SGHDT and YYEEEE. The CDR3 loop reads CASGHRATNYGYTF. The CDR3 DNA follows: TGTGCCAGCGGCCACAGGGCGACTAACTATGGCTACACCTTC.

The chain links TRBV6-1 to TRBJ2-3; 9 bases match TRBD2. Per germline, CDR1 MNHNS and CDR2 SASEGT. J gave up 1 base and V 2 bases, and 13 bases lay outside the gene matches. This CDR3 is built from 19 residues. For the CDR3, the DNA is TGTGCCAGCAGTGAACATCGGCTAGCGGGAAGGTCGGGCACAGATACGCAGTATTTT. Residues: CASSEHRLAGRSGTDTQYF.

The V and J genes are TRBV5-1 and TRBJ2-5, with 7 bases lining up with TRBD1. Losses at the gene ends were 5 bases for V and 0 bases for J; bases not matched to a gene: 4. The germline V gene has CDR1 SGHRS and CDR2 YFSETQ. The CDR3 sequence is 14 residues long. The CDR3 region is CASRLGGYQETQYF. The CDR3 DNA reads TGCGCCAGCAGGTTAGGGGGCTACCAAGAGACCCAGTACTTC.

This chain links TRBV7-6 with TRBJ1-1; D is uncertain. This CDR3 comprises 15 residues. Germline loops: CDR1 SGHVS, CDR2 FNYEAQ. V lost 1 base, J lost 2 bases, and 11 bases lay in between. CDR3 DNA sequence: TGTGCCAGCAGCTTAGATCAAGGCGGTAACACTGAAGCTTTCTTT. This encodes CASSLDQGGNTEAFF. The complete variable domain, with remaining parts taken from reference TRBV7-6 and TRBJ1-1, reads GAGVSQSPRYKVTKRGQDVALRCDPISGHVSLYWYRQALGQGPEFLTYFNYEAQQDKSGLPNDRFSAERPEGSISTLTIQRTEQRDSAMYRCASSLDQGGNTEAFFGQGTRLTVV.

This chain joins TRBV5-1 and TRBJ2-2; 7 nucleotides match TRBD2. V shed 1 base, J shed 5 bases, and the junction held 5 bases outside the gene matches. Germline V lookup: CDR1 SGHRS, CDR2 YFSETQ. CDR3 length equals 15 residues. The CDR3 loop is CASSLIGGGTGELFF. For the CDR3, the DNA is TGCGCCAGCAGCTTGATCGGCGGGGGTACCGGGGAGCTGTTTTTT. The full variable domain, rest sourced from reference TRBV5-1 and TRBJ2-2, is KAGVTQTPRYLIKTRGQQVTLSCSPISGHRSVSWYQQTPGQGLQFLFEYFSETQRNKGNFPGRFSGRQFSNSRSEMNVSTLELGDSALYLCASSLIGGGTGELFFGEGSRLTVL.

The chain uses TRBV9 and TRBJ2-1; a weak D match, TRBD2 (6 bases). CDR3 size: 19 residues. With 0 bases removed from V and 0 bases from J, the gap between germline ends came to 19 bases. Germline assignment: CDR1 SGDLS and CDR2 YYNGEE. The CDR3 DNA is TGTGCCAGCAGCGTAGGTGTGGTTGGGCGGGATCTCTCCTACAATGAGCAGTTCTTC. It yields the protein CASSVGVVGRDLSYNEQFF.

A few counts support this clone. The chain is built from TRBV19 and TRBJ1-2; TRBD1 might be the D (6 bases). There are 14 residues in the CDR3. Germline V gives CDR1 LNHDA, CDR2 SQIVND (reference sequence). V was trimmed by 7 bases and J by 0 bases, leaving 12 bases between them. The CDR3 region has the DNA TGTGCCAGTACCCCGGACAGCCCTAACTATGGCTACACCTTC. This sequence encodes CASTPDSPNYGYTF.

The chain has TRBV6-6 and TRBJ2-5, with 10 positions matching TRBD2. Trimming took 7 bases from V and 1 from J; bases not matched to a gene: 3. Germline lookup yields CDR1 MNHNY and CDR2 SVGAGI (reference sequence). This CDR3 has 14 residues. The CDR3 here is CASNQRGGQETQYF. In nucleotides, the CDR3 is TGTGCCAGCAACCAGCGGGGGGGCCAAGAGACCCAGTACTTC.

The rearrangement uses TRBV9 and TRBJ2-2; 7 bases align to TRBD1. Germline CDR1 reads SGDLS; CDR2 reads YYNGEE. The V segment lost 0 bases and the J segment 6 bases; nucleotides outside the gene matches: 5. This CDR3 contains 15 residues. The CDR3 DNA follows: TGTGCCAGCAGCGTAGCACACAGGGGCCCCGGGGAGCTGTTTTTT. Protein: CASSVAHRGPGELFF.

By proportion, this clone is medium-sized (0.01 to 0.1%). This chain joins TRBV20-1 and TRBJ2-7; TRBD2 matches at 7 bases. V shed 6 bases and J 6 bases; nucleotides not matched to a gene: 2. CDR3 length: 10 amino acids. The germline CDR1 and CDR2 sequences are DFQATT and SNEGSKA (reference sequence). The CDR3 reads CSAWGGEQYF. The CDR3 nucleotides are TGCAGTGCCTGGGGGGGCGAGCAGTACTTC.

This clone was counted only a few times. The genes are TRBV7-9 and TRBJ2-1; maybe TRBD2 (6 bases). The CDR3 length is 13 residues. Between the trimmed V and J ends, which lost 10 bases and 9 bases, there was a span of 19 bases. The germline CDR1 and CDR2 sequences are SEHNR and FQNEAQ (reference sequence). CDR3 sequence reads: CATTSLGPGEQFF. CDR3 coding DNA: TGTGCCACCACTAGCTTGGGTCCCGGTGAGCAGTTCTTC.

V gene TRBV2 combines with J gene TRBJ1-2; D gene unclear. Trimming cost V 1 base and J 7 bases, with 10 bases left between them. The CDR3 has 13 amino acids. The germline gives CDR1 SNHLY, CDR2 FYNNEI. The CDR3 region has the DNA TGTGCCAGCAGTGAAGTAAGGGAGGGTGGCTACACCTTC. It translates to CASSEVREGGYTF.